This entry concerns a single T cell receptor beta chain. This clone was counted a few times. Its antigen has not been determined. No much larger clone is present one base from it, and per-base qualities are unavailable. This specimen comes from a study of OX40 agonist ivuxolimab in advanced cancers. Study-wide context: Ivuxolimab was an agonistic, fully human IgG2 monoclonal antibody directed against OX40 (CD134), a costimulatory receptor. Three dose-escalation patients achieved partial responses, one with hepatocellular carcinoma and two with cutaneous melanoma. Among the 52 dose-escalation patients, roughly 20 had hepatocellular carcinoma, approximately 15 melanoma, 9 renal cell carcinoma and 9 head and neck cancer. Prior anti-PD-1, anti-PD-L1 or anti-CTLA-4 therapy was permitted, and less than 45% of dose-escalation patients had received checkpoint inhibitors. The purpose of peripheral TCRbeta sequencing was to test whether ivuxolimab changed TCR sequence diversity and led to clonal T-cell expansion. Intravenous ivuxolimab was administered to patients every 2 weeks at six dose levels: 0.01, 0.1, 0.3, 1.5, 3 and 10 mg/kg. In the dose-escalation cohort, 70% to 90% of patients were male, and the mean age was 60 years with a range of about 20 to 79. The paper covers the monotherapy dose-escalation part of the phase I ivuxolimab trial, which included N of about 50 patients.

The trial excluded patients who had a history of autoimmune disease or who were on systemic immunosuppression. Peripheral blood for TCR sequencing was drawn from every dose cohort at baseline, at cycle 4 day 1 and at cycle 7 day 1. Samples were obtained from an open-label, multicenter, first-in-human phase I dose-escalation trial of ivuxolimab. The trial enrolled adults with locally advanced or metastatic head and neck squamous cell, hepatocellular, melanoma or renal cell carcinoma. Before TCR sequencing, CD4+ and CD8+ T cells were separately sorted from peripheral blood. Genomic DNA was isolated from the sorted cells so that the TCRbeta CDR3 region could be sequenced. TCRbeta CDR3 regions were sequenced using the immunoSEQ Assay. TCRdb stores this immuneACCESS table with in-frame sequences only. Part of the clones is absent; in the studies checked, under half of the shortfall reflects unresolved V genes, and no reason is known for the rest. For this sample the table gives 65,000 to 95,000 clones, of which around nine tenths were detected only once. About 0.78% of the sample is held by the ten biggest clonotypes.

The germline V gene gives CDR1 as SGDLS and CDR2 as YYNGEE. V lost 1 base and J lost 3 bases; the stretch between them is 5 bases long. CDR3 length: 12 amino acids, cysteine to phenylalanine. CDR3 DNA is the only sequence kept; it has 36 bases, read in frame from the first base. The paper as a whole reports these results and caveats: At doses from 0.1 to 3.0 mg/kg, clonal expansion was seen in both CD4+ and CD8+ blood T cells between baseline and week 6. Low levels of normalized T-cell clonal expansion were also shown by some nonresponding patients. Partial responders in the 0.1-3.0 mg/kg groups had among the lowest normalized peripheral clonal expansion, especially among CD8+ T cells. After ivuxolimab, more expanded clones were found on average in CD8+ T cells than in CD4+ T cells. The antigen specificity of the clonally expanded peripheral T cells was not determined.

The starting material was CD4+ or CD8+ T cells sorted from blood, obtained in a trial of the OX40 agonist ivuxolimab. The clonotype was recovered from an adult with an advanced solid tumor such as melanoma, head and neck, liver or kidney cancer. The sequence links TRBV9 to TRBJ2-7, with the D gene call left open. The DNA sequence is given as TGTGCCAGCAGCGTAAAGGACTACGAGCAGTACTTC. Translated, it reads CASSVKDYEQYF.